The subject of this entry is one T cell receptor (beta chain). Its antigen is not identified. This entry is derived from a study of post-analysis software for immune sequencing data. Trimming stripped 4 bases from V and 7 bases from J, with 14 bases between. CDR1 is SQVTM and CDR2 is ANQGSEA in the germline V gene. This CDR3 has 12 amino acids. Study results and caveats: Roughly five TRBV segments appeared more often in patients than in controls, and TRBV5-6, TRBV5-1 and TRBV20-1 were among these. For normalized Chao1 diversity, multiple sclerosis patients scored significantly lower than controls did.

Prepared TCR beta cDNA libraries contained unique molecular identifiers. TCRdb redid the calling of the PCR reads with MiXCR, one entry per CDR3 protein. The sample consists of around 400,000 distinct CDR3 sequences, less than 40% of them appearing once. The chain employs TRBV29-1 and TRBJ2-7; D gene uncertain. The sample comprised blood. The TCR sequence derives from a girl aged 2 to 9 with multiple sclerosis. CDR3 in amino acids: CSVVGVQNEQYF. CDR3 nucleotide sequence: TGCAGCGTTGTAGGAGTCCAAAATGAGCAGTACTTC.